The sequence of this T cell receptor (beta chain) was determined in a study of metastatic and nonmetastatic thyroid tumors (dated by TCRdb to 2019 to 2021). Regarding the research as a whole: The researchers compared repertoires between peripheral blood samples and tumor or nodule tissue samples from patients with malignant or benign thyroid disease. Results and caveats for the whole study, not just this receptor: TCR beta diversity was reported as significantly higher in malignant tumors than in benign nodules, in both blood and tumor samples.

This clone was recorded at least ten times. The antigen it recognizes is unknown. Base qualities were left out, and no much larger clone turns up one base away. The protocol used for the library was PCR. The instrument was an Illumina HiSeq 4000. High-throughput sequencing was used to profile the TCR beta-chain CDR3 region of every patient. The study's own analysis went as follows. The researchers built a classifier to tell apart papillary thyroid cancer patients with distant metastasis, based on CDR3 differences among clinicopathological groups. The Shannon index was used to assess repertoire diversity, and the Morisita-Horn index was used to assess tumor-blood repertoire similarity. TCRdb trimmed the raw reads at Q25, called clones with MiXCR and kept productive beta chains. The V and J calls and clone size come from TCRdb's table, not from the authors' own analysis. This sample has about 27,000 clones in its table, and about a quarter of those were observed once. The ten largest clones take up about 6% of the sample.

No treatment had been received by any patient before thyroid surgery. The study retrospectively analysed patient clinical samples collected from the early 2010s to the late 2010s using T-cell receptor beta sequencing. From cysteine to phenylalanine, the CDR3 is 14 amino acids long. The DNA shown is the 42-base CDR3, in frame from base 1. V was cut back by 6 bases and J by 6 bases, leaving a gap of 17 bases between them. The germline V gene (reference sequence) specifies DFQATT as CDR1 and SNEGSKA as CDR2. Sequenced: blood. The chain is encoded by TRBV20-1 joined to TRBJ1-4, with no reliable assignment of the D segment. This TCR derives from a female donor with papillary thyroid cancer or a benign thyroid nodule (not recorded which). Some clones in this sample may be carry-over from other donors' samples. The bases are TGCAGTGCCTCCCCCCCGGGTCCAGATGAAAAACTGTTTTTT. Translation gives CSASPPGPDEKLFF.